This TCR beta chain was recorded in a study of shared clonotypes between healthy human individuals (TCRdb year 2020). Study-wide context: The cohort included three men and a couple of women between 18 and 49 years of age. Per donor, leukapheresis produced somewhere between about 0.8 and 9 billion PBMCs. For each donor, three plates each were used for CD4 naive and CD4 memory, two plates were used for CD8 naive, and one plate was used for CD8 memory. Different laboratories and diverse techniques were used to prepare libraries and sequence TCR repertoires, to increase sequencing depth and limit assay-specific biases. To estimate repertoire size and how much clonotypes are shared between individuals, the study performed deep sequencing of blood TCR repertoires from about five healthy adults.

Note on this clone: Its recognized antigen is unknown. Base qualities are not provided; no much larger clone lies one nucleotide away.

Using the deep immunoSEQ assay, TCR CDR3 regions were amplified from genomic DNA by multiplex PCR. For each cell subset, the extracted genomic DNA was distributed evenly across all wells of several immunoSEQ 96-well plates, and each plate served as one replicate. For sorted subsets, each replicate PCR was loaded with roughly 0.2 ug genomic DNA, equivalent to about 33,000 T cell genomes. Purified libraries were measured with a Qubit 3.0 fluorometer, size-checked on a Bioanalyzer 2100, and measured again with the KAPA Library Quantification kit. Every immunoSEQ 96-well plate was sequenced on a separate single-read 150-cycle Illumina NextSeq 550 flow cell. The authors processed their data as follows. Because the immunoSEQ output included only junctional sequences and no quality scores, the filtering could not be the same as the filtering used for full-length reads. Sequences were annotated with PyIR, a Python wrapper for IgBLAST v1.9, and V/J genes and CDR3 were assigned using IMGT germline references. Reads with weak V/J assignments (E-value above 1e-6), missing CDR3, stop codons, out-of-frame junctions, or ambiguous translated residues were removed. A V3J clonotype was defined by an identical inferred V gene, J gene, and CDR3 amino acid sequence. The percentage overlap between two repertoires was calculated by dividing the number of shared unique clonotypes by the size of the smaller repertoire. Richness of each repertoire was evaluated using RTK rarefaction, the Chao1 estimator, and Recon v2.1 estimates of unobserved clonotypes. For all TCRbeta clonotypes obtained by the gDNA method from a handful of donors, generation probabilities were computed with OLGA. Held by TCRdb, this immuneACCESS table contains in-frame sequences only and omits some clones. Under half of the omission traces to an unresolved V gene where checked; the cause of the rest is unknown. The D gene and trimming were derived from the DNA, and the V and J assignments and clone size from that table. The sample table contains around 620,000 clones; only one count was recorded for approximately 96% of them. The ten largest account for approximately 0.11% of the sample.

For the CD8 naive samples, CD45RO-negative cells were positively selected for CCR7, yielding a CD45RA+CCR7+ population from which TemRA cells were excluded. Donors were healthy HIV-negative adults with no recently reported acute infections or vaccinations. Every donor was a Caucasian adult living in Nashville, Tennessee, USA. Blood was collected by leukapheresis, and PBMCs were isolated by Ficoll-Histopaque density gradient centrifugation and then cryopreserved in liquid nitrogen vapor phase. Analytical flow cytometry was used to check the purity and quantity of each magnetically sorted T cell population. Genomic DNA was isolated from each sorted fraction and quantified by UV absorbance on a Nanodrop 2000c. Beyond this particular receptor, the publication reports: Because the study included a small number of donors, the genetic and exposure-history diversity represented was limited. When a few donors were compared, the shared fraction of clonotypes was about 5% for naive CD4, approximately 3.5% for naive CD8, roughly 2.3% for memory CD4, and about 0.36% for memory CD8. Even with the large sequencing depth, rarefaction of the sorted-subset datasets indicated that sequencing was incomplete. Sampling was restricted to blood, and TCR repertoires in tissues likely differ from the TCR repertoires found in blood. Compared with non-shared clonotypes, the clonotypes found in all four sorted-subset donors had higher generation probabilities. Estimated clonotype richness was generally larger for naive than for memory subsets. Pairwise subsampling indicated that sequencing depth was expected to affect the degree of clonotype sharing among donors.

The sample comprised naive CD8+ T cells sorted from blood. Explained via the paper, the cell subset or site label denotes: CD45RA+CCR7+. This clonotype was sampled from a woman aged 25 to 45 in good health.

The DNA sequence is given as TGTGCCAGCAGCAAACACGACGGGACCCTAACCGGGGGTGAAAAACTGTTTTTT. The translation is CASSKHDGTLTGGEKLFF. The chain couples TRBV7-6 to TRBJ1-4, and the D gene may be TRBD1, 5 bases matching. Cut back by 5 bases and 7 bases, the V and J ends lie 26 bases apart. The CDR3 runs 18 amino acids, cysteine and phenylalanine included. Here the CDR3 DNA is all that survives: 54 bases in frame from base 1. The germline V gene encodes CDR1 SGHVS and CDR2 FNYEAQ.